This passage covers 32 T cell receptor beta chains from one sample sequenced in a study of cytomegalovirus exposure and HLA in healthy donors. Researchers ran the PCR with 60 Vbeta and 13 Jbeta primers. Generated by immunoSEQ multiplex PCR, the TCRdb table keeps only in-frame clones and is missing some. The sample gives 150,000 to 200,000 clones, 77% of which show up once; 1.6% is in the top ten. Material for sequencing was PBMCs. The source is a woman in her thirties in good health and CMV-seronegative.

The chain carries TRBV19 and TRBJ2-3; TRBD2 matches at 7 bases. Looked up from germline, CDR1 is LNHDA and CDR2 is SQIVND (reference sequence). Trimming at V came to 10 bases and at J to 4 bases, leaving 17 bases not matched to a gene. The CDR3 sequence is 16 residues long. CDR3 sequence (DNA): TGTGCCACCCGTTTCGCCGGGACTATAAATGCAGATACGCAGTATTTT. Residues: CATRFAGTINADTQYF.

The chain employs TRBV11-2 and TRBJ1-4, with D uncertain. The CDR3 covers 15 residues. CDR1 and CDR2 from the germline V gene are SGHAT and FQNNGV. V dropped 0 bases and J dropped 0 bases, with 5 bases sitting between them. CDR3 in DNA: TGTGCCAGCAGCTTAGATCCCACAACTAATGAAAAACTGTTTTTT. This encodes CASSLDPTTNEKLFF.

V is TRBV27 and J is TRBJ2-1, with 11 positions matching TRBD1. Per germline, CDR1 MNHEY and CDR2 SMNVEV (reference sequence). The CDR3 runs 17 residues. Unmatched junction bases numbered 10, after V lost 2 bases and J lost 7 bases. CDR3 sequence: CASSLRGQGGVRNEQFF. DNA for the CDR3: TGTGCCAGCAGTTTAAGGGGACAGGGGGGGGTACGGAATGAGCAGTTCTTC.

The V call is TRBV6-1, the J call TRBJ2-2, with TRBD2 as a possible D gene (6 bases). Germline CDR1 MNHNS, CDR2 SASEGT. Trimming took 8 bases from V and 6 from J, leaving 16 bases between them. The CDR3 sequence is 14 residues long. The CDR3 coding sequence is TGTGCCAGCTCGAGGAGCGGGTGGGCCGGGGAGCTGTTTTTT. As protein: CASSRSGWAGELFF.

The CDR3 sequence is CASSLRDYSNIQYF. The CDR3 nucleotides read TGTGCCAGCAGCCTAAGGGACTACTCGAACATTCAGTACTTC. The chain links TRBV5-4 to TRBJ2-4; 7 bases align to TRBD2. The CDR3 spans 14 residues. Germline V gene data show CDR1 as SGHNT and CDR2 as YYREEE (reference sequence). J was trimmed by 7 bases and V by 4 bases; bases with no gene match: 8.

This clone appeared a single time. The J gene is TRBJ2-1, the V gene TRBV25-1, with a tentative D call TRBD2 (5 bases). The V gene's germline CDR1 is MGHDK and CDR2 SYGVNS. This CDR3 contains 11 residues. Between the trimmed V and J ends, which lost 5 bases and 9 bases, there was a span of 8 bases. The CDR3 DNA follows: TGTGCCAGCAGTCTCGGACTTGAGCAGTTCTTC. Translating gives CASSLGLEQFF.

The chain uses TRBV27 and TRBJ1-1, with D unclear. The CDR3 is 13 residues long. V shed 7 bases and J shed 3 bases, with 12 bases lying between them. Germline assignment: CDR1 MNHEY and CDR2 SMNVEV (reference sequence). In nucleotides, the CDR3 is TGTGCCAGCACCCCTTCTGTAGACACTGAAGCTTTCTTT. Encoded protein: CASTPSVDTEAFF.

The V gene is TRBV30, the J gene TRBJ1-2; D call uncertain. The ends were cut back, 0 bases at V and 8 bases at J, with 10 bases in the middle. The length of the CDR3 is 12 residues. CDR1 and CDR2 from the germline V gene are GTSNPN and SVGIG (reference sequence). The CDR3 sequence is CAWSVLIAGYTF. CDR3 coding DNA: TGTGCCTGGAGTGTACTGATAGCCGGCTACACCTTC. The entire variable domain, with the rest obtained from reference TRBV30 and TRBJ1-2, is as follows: SQTIHQWPATLVQPVGSPLSLECTVEGTSNPNLYWYRQAAGRGLQLLFYSVGIGQISSEVPQNLSASRPQDRQFILSSKKLLLSDSGFYLCAWSVLIAGYTFGSGTRLTVV.

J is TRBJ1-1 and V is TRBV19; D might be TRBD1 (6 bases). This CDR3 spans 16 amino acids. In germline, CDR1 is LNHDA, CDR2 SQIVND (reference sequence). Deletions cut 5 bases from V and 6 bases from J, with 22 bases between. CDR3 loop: CASSVHRELGSAEAFF. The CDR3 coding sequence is TGTGCCAGTAGTGTCCACAGGGAGTTGGGGTCCGCTGAAGCTTTCTTT.

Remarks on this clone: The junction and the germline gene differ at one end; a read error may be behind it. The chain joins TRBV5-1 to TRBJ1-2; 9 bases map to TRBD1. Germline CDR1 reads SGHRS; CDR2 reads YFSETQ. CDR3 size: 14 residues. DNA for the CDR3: TGCGCCAGCAGCTTGGCTAGGGACAGGGAGGGCTACCCCTTC. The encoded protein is CASSLARDREGYPF.

The chain's CDR3 is CASSFRLNTEAFF. The CDR3 DNA sequence: TGTGCCAGCAGCTTCCGTCTCAACACTGAAGCTTTCTTT. V is TRBV7-8 and J is TRBJ1-1; D remains ambiguous. This CDR3 is 13 amino acids long. Per the germline V gene, CDR1 is SGHVS and CDR2 is FQNEAQ. Trimming pared 3 bases from V and 2 bases from J, leaving 7 bases between.

As DNA, the CDR3 is TGTGCCAGCAGCAACAACAGGGCCTCCTACGAGCAGTACTTC. Its protein product is CASSNNRASYEQYF. The rearrangement uses TRBV7-2 and TRBJ2-7; a weak D match, TRBD1 (6 bases). The germline V gene has CDR1 SGHTA and CDR2 FQGNSA. The V and J ends lost 5 bases and 0 bases respectively, with 11 bases between them. The CDR3 is made up of 14 amino acids.

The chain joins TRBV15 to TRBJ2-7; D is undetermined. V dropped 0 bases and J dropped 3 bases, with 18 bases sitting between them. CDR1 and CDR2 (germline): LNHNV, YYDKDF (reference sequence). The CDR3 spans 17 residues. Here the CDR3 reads CATSRDNPLWSGYEQYF. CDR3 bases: TGTGCCACCAGCAGAGATAACCCACTATGGTCGGGCTACGAGCAGTACTTC.

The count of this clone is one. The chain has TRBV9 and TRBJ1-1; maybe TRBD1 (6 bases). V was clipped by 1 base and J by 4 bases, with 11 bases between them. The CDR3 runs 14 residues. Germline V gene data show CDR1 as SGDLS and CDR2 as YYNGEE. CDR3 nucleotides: TGTGCCAGCAGCGTAAGAGGGGGTATCACTGAAGCTTTCTTT. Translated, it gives CASSVRGGITEAFF. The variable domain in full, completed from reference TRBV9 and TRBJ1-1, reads DSGVTQTPKHLITATGQRVTLRCSPRSGDLSVYWYQQSLDQGLQFLIQYYNGEERAKGNILERFSAQQFPDLHSELNLSSLELGDSALYFCASSVRGGITEAFFGQGTRLTVV.

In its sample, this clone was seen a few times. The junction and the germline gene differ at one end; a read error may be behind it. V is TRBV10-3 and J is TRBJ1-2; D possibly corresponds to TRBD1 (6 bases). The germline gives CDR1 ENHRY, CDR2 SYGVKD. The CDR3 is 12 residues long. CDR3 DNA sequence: TGTGCCAGTACTGGGACAAGCTATGGCTACCCCTTC. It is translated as CASTGTSYGYPF.

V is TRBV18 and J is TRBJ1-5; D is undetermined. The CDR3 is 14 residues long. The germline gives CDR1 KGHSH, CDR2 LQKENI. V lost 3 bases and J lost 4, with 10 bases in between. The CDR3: CASSPLRLNQPQHF. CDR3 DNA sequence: TGTGCCAGCTCACCTCTGAGGCTTAATCAGCCCCAGCATTTT.

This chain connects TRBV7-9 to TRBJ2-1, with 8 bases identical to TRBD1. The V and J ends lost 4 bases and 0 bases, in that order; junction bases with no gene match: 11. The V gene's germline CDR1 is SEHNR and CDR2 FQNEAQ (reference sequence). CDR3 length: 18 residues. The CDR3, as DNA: TGTGCCAGCAGCTCGTTGACAGGGGCCACCCGCTCCTACAATGAGCAGTTCTTC. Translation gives CASSSLTGATRSYNEQFF.

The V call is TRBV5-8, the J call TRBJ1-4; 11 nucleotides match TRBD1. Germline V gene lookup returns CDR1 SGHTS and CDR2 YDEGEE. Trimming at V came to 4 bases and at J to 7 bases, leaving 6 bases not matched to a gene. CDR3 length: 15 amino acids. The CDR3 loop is CASSKDRGPGEKLFF. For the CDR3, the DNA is TGTGCCAGCAGCAAGGACAGGGGGCCGGGTGAAAAACTGTTTTTT.

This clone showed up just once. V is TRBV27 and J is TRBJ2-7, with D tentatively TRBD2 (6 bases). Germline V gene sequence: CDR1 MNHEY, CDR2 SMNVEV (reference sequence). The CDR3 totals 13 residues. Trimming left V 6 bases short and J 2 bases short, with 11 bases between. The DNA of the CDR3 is TGTGCCAGCAGGGGACTCGAGGCCTACGAGCAGTACTTC. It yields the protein CASRGLEAYEQYF.

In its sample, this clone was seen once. As DNA, the CDR3 is TGTGCCAGCAGCTTAGAGGGGGACAGGGGGCTTGGCTACACCTTC. This translates into CASSLEGDRGLGYTF. The genes are TRBV7-9 and TRBJ1-2; TRBD1 agrees at 12 bases. V lost 1 base and J lost 7; bases outside the gene matches: 4. Germline V gene sequence: CDR1 SEHNR, CDR2 FQNEAQ (reference sequence). CDR3 length equals 15 residues.

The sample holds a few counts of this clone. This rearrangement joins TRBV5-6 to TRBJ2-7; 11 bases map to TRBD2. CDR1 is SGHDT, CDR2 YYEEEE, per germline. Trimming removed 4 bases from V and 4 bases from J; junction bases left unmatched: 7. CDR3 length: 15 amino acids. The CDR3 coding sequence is TGTGCCAGCAGCCAAGATCCTAGCGGGGGGTACGAGCAGTACTTC. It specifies CASSQDPSGGYEQYF.

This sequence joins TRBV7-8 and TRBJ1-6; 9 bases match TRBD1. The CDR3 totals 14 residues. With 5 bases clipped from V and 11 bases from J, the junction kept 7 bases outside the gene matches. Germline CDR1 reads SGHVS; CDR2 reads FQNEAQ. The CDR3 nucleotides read TGTGCCAGCAGCGCAGGGACAGGGAGTCCACCCCTCCACTTT. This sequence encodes CASSAGTGSPPLHF.

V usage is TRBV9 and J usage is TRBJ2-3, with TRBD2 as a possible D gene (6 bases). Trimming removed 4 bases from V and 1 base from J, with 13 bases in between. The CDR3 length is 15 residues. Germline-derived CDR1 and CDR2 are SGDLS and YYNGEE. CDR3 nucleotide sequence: TGTGCCAGCAGCATTACGGGACTCCGCACAGATACGCAGTATTTT. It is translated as CASSITGLRTDTQYF.

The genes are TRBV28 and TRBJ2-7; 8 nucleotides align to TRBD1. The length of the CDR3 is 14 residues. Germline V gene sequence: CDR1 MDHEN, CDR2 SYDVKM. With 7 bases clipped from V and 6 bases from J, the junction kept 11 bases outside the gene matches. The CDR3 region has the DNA TGTGCCAGCACTCCGCCAGGGGGCAGGGTCGAGCAGTACTTC. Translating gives CASTPPGGRVEQYF.

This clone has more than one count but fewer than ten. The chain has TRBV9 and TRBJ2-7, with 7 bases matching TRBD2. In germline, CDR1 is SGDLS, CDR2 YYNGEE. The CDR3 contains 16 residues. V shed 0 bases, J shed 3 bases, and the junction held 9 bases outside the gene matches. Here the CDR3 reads CASSVEVGRPLYEQYF. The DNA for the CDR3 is TGTGCCAGCAGCGTAGAGGTCGGGAGGCCTCTCTACGAGCAGTACTTC.

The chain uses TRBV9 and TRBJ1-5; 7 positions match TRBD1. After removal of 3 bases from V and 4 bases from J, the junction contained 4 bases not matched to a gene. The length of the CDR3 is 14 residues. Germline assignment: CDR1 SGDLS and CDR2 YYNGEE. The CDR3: CASSAGQINQPQHF. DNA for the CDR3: TGTGCCAGCAGCGCGGGACAGATTAATCAGCCCCAGCATTTT.

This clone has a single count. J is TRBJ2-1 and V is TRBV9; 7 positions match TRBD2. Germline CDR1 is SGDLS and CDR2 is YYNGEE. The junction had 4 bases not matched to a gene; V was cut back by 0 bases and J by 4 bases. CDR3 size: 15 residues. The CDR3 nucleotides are TGTGCCAGCAGCGTAGGCGGGAGTGCGTACAATGAGCAGTTCTTC. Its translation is CASSVGGSAYNEQFF.

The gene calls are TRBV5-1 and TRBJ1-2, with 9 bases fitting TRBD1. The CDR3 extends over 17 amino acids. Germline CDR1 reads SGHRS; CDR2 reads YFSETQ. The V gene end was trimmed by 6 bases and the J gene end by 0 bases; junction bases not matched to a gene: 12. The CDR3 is CASTSRDRDDSNYGYTF. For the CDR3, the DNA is TGCGCCAGCACTAGCCGGGACAGGGACGACTCTAACTATGGCTACACCTTC.

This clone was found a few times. In nucleotides, the CDR3 is TGTGCCGGGACAGTCGAGCGCGGCACCGGGGAGCTGTTTTTT. Translating it yields CAGTVERGTGELFF. The V call is TRBV6-1, the J call TRBJ2-2; 7 bases agree with TRBD1. The V and J ends lost 11 bases and 4 bases, in that order; junction bases with no gene match: 10. The CDR3 runs 14 residues. Germline-derived CDR1 and CDR2 are MNHNS and SASEGT.

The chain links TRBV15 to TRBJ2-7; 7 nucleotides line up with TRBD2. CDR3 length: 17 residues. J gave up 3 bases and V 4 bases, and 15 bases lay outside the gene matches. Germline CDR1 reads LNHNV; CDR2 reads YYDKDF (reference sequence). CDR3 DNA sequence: TGTGCCACCAGCACAGGAGGGTTGGGCGGGAGCTTCTACGAGCAGTACTTC. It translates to CATSTGGLGGSFYEQYF. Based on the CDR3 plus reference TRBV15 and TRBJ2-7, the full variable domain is DAMVIQNPRYQVTQFGKPVTLSCSQTLNHNVMYWYQQKSSQAPKLLFHYYDKDFNNEADTPDNFQSRRPNTSFCFLDIRSPGLGDTAMYLCATSTGGLGGSFYEQYFGPGTRLTVT.

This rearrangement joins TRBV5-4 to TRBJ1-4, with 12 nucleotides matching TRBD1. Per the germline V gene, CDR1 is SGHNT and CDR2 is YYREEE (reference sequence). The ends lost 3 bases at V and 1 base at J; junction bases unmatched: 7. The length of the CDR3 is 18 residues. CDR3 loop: CASSWDRGQGGTNEKLFF. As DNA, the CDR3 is TGTGCCAGCAGCTGGGACAGGGGGCAGGGAGGAACTAATGAAAAACTGTTTTTT.

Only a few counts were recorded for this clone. The CDR3 protein is CASTRVPGPYNEQFF. CDR3 DNA: TGTGCCAGCACCCGAGTGCCAGGTCCCTACAATGAGCAGTTCTTC. The rearrangement uses TRBV6-1 and TRBJ2-1; D is undetermined. Germline CDR1 MNHNS, CDR2 SASEGT. The CDR3 contains 15 residues. Trimming left V 7 bases short and J 2 bases short, with 15 bases between.